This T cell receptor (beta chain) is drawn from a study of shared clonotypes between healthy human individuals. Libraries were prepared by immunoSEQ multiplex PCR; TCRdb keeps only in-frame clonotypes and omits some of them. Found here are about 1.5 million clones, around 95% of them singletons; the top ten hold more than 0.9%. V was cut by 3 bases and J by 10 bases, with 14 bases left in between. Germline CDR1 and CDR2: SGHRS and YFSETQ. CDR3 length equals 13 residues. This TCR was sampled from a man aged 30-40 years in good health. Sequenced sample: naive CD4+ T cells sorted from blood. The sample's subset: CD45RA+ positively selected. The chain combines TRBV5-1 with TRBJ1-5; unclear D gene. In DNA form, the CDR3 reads TGCGCCAGCAGCTACGCCGGGATTGGCCCCCAGCATTTT. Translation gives CASSYAGIGPQHF.